These 19 T cell receptor beta chains were all obtained from the same sample, sequenced in a study of T cell responses to AZD1222 COVID-19 vaccine. Here immunoSEQ multiplex PCR was the method, and the copy in TCRdb shows in-frame clones only, minus some. The data contain 95,000 to 150,000 clones, around 86% of them seen just once; the ten biggest clones take up 3%. The input for sequencing was peripheral blood, taken 28 days after the second AZD1222 dose. The receptors come from an adult who received the AZD1222 COVID-19 vaccine.

V and J are TRBV19 and TRBJ1-6; 7 nucleotides agree with TRBD1. This CDR3 has 14 residues. V lost 10 bases, J lost 7 bases, and 10 bases stayed unmatched. Per germline, CDR1 LNHDA and CDR2 SQIVND (reference sequence). In DNA form, the CDR3 reads TGTGCCACCCAAACCCAGGGGGGGAATTCACCCCTCCACTTT. Amino acid sequence: CATQTQGGNSPLHF.

The gene calls are TRBV6-2 or TRBV6-3 and TRBJ1-5; D unclear. Germline V gene sequence: CDR1 MNHEY, CDR2 SVGEGT. The V gene lost 5 bases and the J gene lost 6 bases, with 14 bases spanning the gap. This CDR3 region has 14 residues. This CDR3 is CASSHGGYTQPQHF. In DNA, the CDR3 is TGTGCCAGCAGTCACGGAGGGTACACTCAGCCCCAGCATTTT.

The chain uses TRBV5-1 and TRBJ2-7; weak D call: TRBD2 (6 bases). This CDR3 is 14 amino acids long. V was shortened by 4 bases and J by 3 bases, with 14 bases between the two germline ends. The germline V gene encodes CDR1 SGHRS and CDR2 YFSETQ. The CDR3 bases are TGCGCCAGCAGCCCGCTAGACGGGGGCTACGAGCAGTACTTC. Protein product: CASSPLDGGYEQYF.

The gene calls are TRBV27 and TRBJ1-6, with D tentatively TRBD1 (6 bases). The CDR3 contains 15 residues. V shed 5 bases and J shed 6 bases, with 14 bases lying between them. The germline V gene encodes CDR1 MNHEY and CDR2 SMNVEV (reference sequence). Written as DNA, the CDR3 is TGTGCCAGCAGTGACGGGACATCTCGTAATTCACCCCTCCACTTT. Amino acid sequence: CASSDGTSRNSPLHF.

The rearrangement links TRBV18 to TRBJ2-7; 7 nucleotides align to TRBD1. J gave up 6 bases and V 2 bases, and 4 bases lay outside the gene matches. This CDR3 is 13 amino acids long. Germline loops: CDR1 KGHSH, CDR2 LQKENI. The CDR3 region is CASSPNRQGEQYF. DNA for the CDR3: TGTGCCAGCTCACCAAACCGACAGGGCGAGCAGTACTTC.

V is TRBV7-8 and J is TRBJ2-2, with D possibly being TRBD2 (6 bases). Trimming took off 0 bases at V and 2 bases at J, with 19 bases between the two ends. CDR1 is SGHVS and CDR2 is FQNEAQ in the germline V gene. The length of the CDR3 is 19 residues. This chain's CDR3 is CASSLAEVWRGVNTGELFF. Written as DNA, the CDR3 is TGTGCCAGCAGCTTAGCGGAGGTTTGGCGCGGGGTTAACACCGGGGAGCTGTTTTTT.

The chain recombines TRBV6-2 or TRBV6-3 with TRBJ2-7, with TRBD1 as a possible D gene (6 bases). Germline loops: CDR1 MNHEY, CDR2 SVGEGT. The length of the CDR3 is 16 residues. V lost 4 bases and J lost 2, with 18 bases in between. The CDR3 region is CASSSFSGTNPYEQYF. The CDR3 DNA follows: TGTGCCAGCAGTTCGTTTTCCGGGACAAATCCCTACGAGCAGTACTTC.

This sequence joins TRBV11-3 and TRBJ1-1, with D tentatively TRBD1 (5 bases). This CDR3 is built from 14 residues. Per germline, CDR1 SGHNT and CDR2 YENEEA. The V gene lost 6 bases and the J gene lost 2 bases, with 13 bases spanning the gap. The CDR3 sequence: CASSHGGDNTEAFF. In nucleotides, the CDR3 is TGTGCCAGCAGTCATGGGGGGGATAACACTGAAGCTTTCTTT.

The rearrangement links TRBV28 to TRBJ1-3; 7 bases are shared with TRBD1. J lost 4 bases, V lost 5 bases, and 14 bases had no gene match. Germline CDR1 and CDR2: MDHEN and SYDVKM. The CDR3 extends over 17 amino acids. The CDR3: CASSTSRQGSSGNTIYF. The CDR3 DNA is TGTGCCAGCAGTACGTCCCGACAGGGAAGCTCCGGAAACACCATATATTTT.

The V call is TRBV2, the J call TRBJ2-1; D gene ambiguous. CDR1 is SNHLY and CDR2 is FYNNEI in the germline V gene. The CDR3 extends over 11 amino acids. The ends were cut back, 6 bases at V and 5 bases at J, with 5 bases in the middle. The CDR3 reads CASRFHNEQFF. CDR3 sequence (DNA): TGTGCCAGCAGATTCCACAATGAGCAGTTCTTC.

The V gene is TRBV29-1, the J gene TRBJ1-1; D is undetermined. The CDR3 covers 13 residues. The germline gives CDR1 SQVTM, CDR2 ANQGSEA. The CDR3 here is CRVSHGDNTEAFF. The CDR3 nucleotides read TGCAGGGTCAGTCATGGAGACAACACTGAAGCTTTCTTT.

In regard to this clone: A much larger clonotype is one base distant, so this may be a read error. Other DNA sequences in this sample translate to the same CDR3. The chain employs TRBV5-1 and TRBJ1-2; 9 positions match TRBD1. Germline V gives CDR1 SGHRS, CDR2 YFSETQ. The length of the CDR3 is 13 residues. DNA for the CDR3: TGCGCCAGCAGCTTAGGACAGGGGATCCGCTATACCTTC. Protein product: CASSLGQGIRYTF.

The CDR3 DNA is TGTGCCAGCATCCCCACGGGGGGCTATGGCTACACCTTC. It translates to CASIPTGGYGYTF. This sequence joins TRBV12-3 or TRBV12-4 and TRBJ1-2; possible D gene TRBD1, 5 bases. V was trimmed by 7 bases and J by 4 bases, leaving 13 bases between them. This CDR3 is built from 13 residues.

CDR3 in amino acids: CASSPTGGVNEAFF. The CDR3 DNA sequence: TGTGCCAGCAGCCCGACGGGGGGAGTCAATGAAGCTTTCTTT. The chain combines TRBV11-2 with TRBJ1-1, with D tentatively TRBD1 (5 bases). The CDR3 spans 14 residues. Germline V CDR1 and CDR2: SGHAT, FQNNGV. The V end lost 5 bases, the J end lost 7 bases, and 17 bases lay between the germline ends.

The chain has TRBV24-1 and TRBJ1-1, with D hard to call. Germline V CDR1 and CDR2: KGHDR, SFDVKD. With 9 bases removed from V and 10 bases from J, the gap between germline ends came to 20 bases. The CDR3 is 13 amino acids. The CDR3 here is CATSGPLGRGAFF. As DNA, the CDR3 is TGTGCCACCTCAGGACCATTGGGGAGAGGAGCTTTCTTT.

V and J are TRBV4-1 and TRBJ2-5; a weak D match, TRBD1 (7 bases). V lost 3 bases, J lost 2 bases, and 10 bases lay in between. There are 14 residues in the CDR3. Germline assignment: CDR1 MGHRA and CDR2 YSYEKL. This chain's CDR3 is CASSQAGQQETQYF. The CDR3 region has the DNA TGCGCCAGCAGCCAGGCGGGACAGCAAGAGACCCAGTACTTC.

The J gene is TRBJ2-1, the V gene TRBV29-1; D is perhaps TRBD2 (6 bases). Per germline, CDR1 SQVTM and CDR2 ANQGSEA. V lost 5 bases and J lost 3, with 8 bases in between. This CDR3 region has 12 residues. The CDR3 loop reads CSVKTSYNEQFF. CDR3 DNA sequence: TGCAGCGTTAAGACTAGCTACAATGAGCAGTTCTTC.

The chain carries TRBV30 and TRBJ1-2; D gene ambiguous. The germline V gene has CDR1 GTSNPN and CDR2 SVGIG (reference sequence). The CDR3 spans 14 residues. V shed 4 bases and J shed 3 bases, with 15 bases lying between them. The CDR3 loop is CAWKALARDYGYTF. The CDR3 DNA sequence: TGTGCCTGGAAGGCCCTTGCAAGGGACTATGGCTACACCTTC. Full variable domain (missing parts from reference TRBV30 and TRBJ1-2): SQTIHQWPATLVQPVGSPLSLECTVEGTSNPNLYWYRQAAGRGLQLLFYSVGIGQISSEVPQNLSASRPQDRQFILSSKKLLLSDSGFYLCAWKALARDYGYTFGSGTRLTVV.

The chain links TRBV6-6 to TRBJ1-1; the D is unclear. Trimming cost V 7 bases and J 0 bases, with 9 bases left between them. This CDR3 spans 13 amino acids. Germline loops: CDR1 MNHNY, CDR2 SVGAGI (reference sequence). CDR3 amino acids: CASTESMNTEAFF. The CDR3 DNA follows: TGTGCCAGCACGGAGAGTATGAACACTGAAGCTTTCTTT.